This T cell receptor (beta chain) was profiled in a study of vaccination and CD4 T cells after COVID-19. Across the whole study: As a positive control, some control cultures were given a CEFX pool, while others were given an HIV-1 Nef pool or no peptide.

The V gene lost 5 bases and the J gene lost 8 bases, with 18 bases spanning the gap. Germline V gives CDR1 MNHNS, CDR2 SASEGT. The CDR3 has 14 residues. Documented treatment: approximately 9-day PBMC culture with coronavirus spike peptide pools or control peptides (ViraFEST assay). These CD4+ T cells came from an unexposed donor, sampled before the COVID-19 pandemic (2011-2018). Turning to this clonotype: Its target is not known.

The Oncomine TCR Beta short-read assay sequenced DNA from cultured CD4+ T cells. TCRdb processed the PCR reads anew with MiXCR; each CDR3 protein has one entry. The sample has about 7,500 distinct CDR3 sequences, roughly two fifths seen once. The chain employs TRBV6-1 and TRBJ1-2, with D tentatively TRBD1 (6 bases). The material sequenced was CD4+ T cells from blood, cultured in vitro. This clonotype originated in a human donor in good health. The CDR3 here is CASSLLWGAGGYTF. For the CDR3, the DNA is TGTGCCAGCAGTCTACTATGGGGGGCGGGCGGCTACACCTTC.